Below are 27 T cell receptor beta chains sequenced from a single sample in a study of early T cells in non-severe SARS-CoV-2 infection. One entry per CDR3 protein, called by TCRdb with MiXCR from the 5' RACE reads. The table includes 75,000 to 90,000 distinct CDR3 sequences, 15% detected once. The sequencing sample was made of whole blood. These receptors were collected from an adult who was a healthcare worker with PCR-confirmed SARS-CoV-2 infection or an uninfected control (not recorded which).

This clonotype has just a few counts. The rearrangement uses TRBV5-5 and TRBJ2-7; 7 bases map to TRBD1. Germline V gene lookup returns CDR1 SGHKS and CDR2 YYEKEE (reference sequence). The CDR3 has 14 amino acids. Losses at the gene ends were 4 bases for V and 2 bases for J; bases not matched to a gene: 6. This chain's CDR3 is CASSPTGETYEQYF. The CDR3 nucleotides read TGTGCCAGCAGCCCAACAGGGGAGACCTACGAGCAGTACTTC.

This rearrangement joins TRBV7-2 to TRBJ2-7; D unclear. The CDR3 has 13 residues. Between the trimmed V and J ends, which lost 2 bases and 4 bases, there was a span of 9 bases. Germline CDR1 is SGHTA and CDR2 is FQGNSA. This CDR3 is CASSLSGLYEQYF. The DNA of the CDR3 is TGTGCCAGCAGCTTATCAGGCCTTTACGAGCAGTACTTC.

This clonotype was observed a few times. The V gene is TRBV6-4, the J gene TRBJ2-1, with D possibly being TRBD2 (5 bases). This CDR3 comprises 16 residues. CDR1 and CDR2 (germline): MRHNA, SNTAGT. Trimming took 4 bases from V and 4 from J, leaving 17 bases between them. For the CDR3, the DNA is TGTGCCAGCAGTGGTTCCGCCAGCGGCCTTTACAATGAGCAGTTCTTC. This codes for CASSGSASGLYNEQFF.

The sample holds a few counts of this clonotype. This chain links TRBV28 with TRBJ2-5; the D gene is possibly TRBD2 (5 bases). V lost 6 bases and J 5 bases, leaving 19 bases between the germline ends. Germline assignment: CDR1 MDHEN and CDR2 SYDVKM. This CDR3 is built from 15 residues. For the CDR3, the DNA is TGTGCCAGCAGACATGGAGGAGGTCGAGTGGAGACCCAGTACTTC. Residues: CASRHGGGRVETQYF.

The chain uses TRBV5-1 and TRBJ2-1; D possibly corresponds to TRBD1 (5 bases). This CDR3 is 13 amino acids long. V gave up 0 bases and J gave up 15 bases, with 16 bases separating them. Germline CDR1 and CDR2: SGHRS and YFSETQ. The CDR3 sequence is CASSLDDRQKLFF. CDR3 coding DNA: TGCGCCAGCAGCTTGGACGACAGACAAAAGCTGTTCTTC.

This clonotype was detected ten times or more. The rearrangement links TRBV20-1 to TRBJ1-1; 7 nucleotides match TRBD1. With 4 bases clipped from V and 6 bases from J, the junction kept 5 bases outside the gene matches. This CDR3 has 12 residues. The germline V gene has CDR1 DFQATT and CDR2 SNEGSKA (reference sequence). The CDR3 coding sequence is TGCAGTGCTACCCAACAGGGGCCTGAAGCTTTCTTT. Translated, it gives CSATQQGPEAFF.

V and J are TRBV14 and TRBJ2-1; maybe TRBD1 (6 bases). CDR3 size: 14 residues. Looked up from germline, CDR1 is SGHDN and CDR2 is FVKESK. The V gene lost 3 bases and the J gene lost 3 bases, with 9 bases spanning the gap. The CDR3 bases are TGTGCCAGCAGCCATAGGACAGACTACAATGAGCAGTTCTTC. Translating gives CASSHRTDYNEQFF.

This chain links TRBV9 with TRBJ1-2, with a tentative D call TRBD1 (6 bases). V shed 2 bases and J shed 2 bases, with 10 bases lying between them. CDR3 length: 14 residues. Germline CDR1 reads SGDLS; CDR2 reads YYNGEE. CDR3 sequence: CASSVPTGNYGYTF. In DNA form, the CDR3 reads TGTGCCAGCAGCGTCCCGACAGGCAACTATGGCTACACCTTC. The variable domain in full, completed from reference TRBV9 and TRBJ1-2, reads DSGVTQTPKHLITATGQRVTLRCSPRSGDLSVYWYQQSLDQGLQFLIQYYNGEERAKGNILERFSAQQFPDLHSELNLSSLELGDSALYFCASSVPTGNYGYTFGSGTRLTVV.

J is TRBJ2-7 and V is TRBV10-2; tentatively, D is TRBD1 (6 bases). V was pared by 5 bases and J by 4 bases, with 15 bases between. The CDR3 covers 14 residues. CDR1 and CDR2 from the germline V gene are WSHSY and SAAADI. CDR3 in amino acids: CASSQGLGLYEQYF. As DNA, the CDR3 is TGCGCCAGCAGTCAGGGGCTAGGGTTATACGAGCAGTACTTC.

This clonotype has at least ten counts. This chain connects TRBV5-1 to TRBJ2-1; D might be TRBD1 or TRBD2, each matching 6 bases. The V end was cut by 1 base, the J end by 5 bases, with 7 bases between. The length of the CDR3 is 13 residues. Germline CDR1 SGHRS, CDR2 YFSETQ. CDR3 sequence (DNA): TGCGCCAGCAGCTTGAGGGGGGACAATGAGCAGTTCTTC. It translates to CASSLRGDNEQFF.

Many counts were recorded for this clonotype. The rearrangement joins TRBV12-3 or TRBV12-4 to TRBJ2-1; D may be TRBD2 (6 bases). Trimming pared 1 base from V and 15 bases from J, leaving 19 bases between. The CDR3 is 14 residues long. The DNA of the CDR3 is TGTGCCAGCAGTTTAGGTACTAGCCTAGTCCGGGCGTTCTTC. Protein sequence: CASSLGTSLVRAFF.

This clonotype was observed a few times. V usage is TRBV5-6 and J usage is TRBJ2-7, with 7 bases matching TRBD2. The V and J ends lost 6 bases and 2 bases, in that order; junction bases with no gene match: 11. Germline CDR1 reads SGHDT; CDR2 reads YYEEEE. This CDR3 spans 15 amino acids. CDR3 residues: CASNLISGRPYEQYF. CDR3 DNA: TGTGCCAGCAACCTTATTAGCGGGCGCCCCTACGAGCAGTACTTC. Full variable domain (outside the CDR3, taken from reference TRBV5-6 and TRBJ2-7): DAGVTQSPTHLIKTRGQQVTLRCSPKSGHDTVSWYQQALGQGPQFIFQYYEEEERQRGNFPDRFSGHQFPNYSSELNVNALLLGDSALYLCASNLISGRPYEQYFGPGTRLTVT.

The genes are TRBV7-8 and TRBJ2-5; TRBD1 matches at 7 bases. Germline CDR1 is SGHVS and CDR2 is FQNEAQ. V gave up 4 bases and J gave up 0 bases; unmatched junction bases: 5. This CDR3 comprises 15 residues. CDR3 coding DNA: TGTGCCAGCAGCTCCGGGACAGCACACCAAGAGACCCAGTACTTC. This translates into CASSSGTAHQETQYF.

This clonotype was recorded a few times. The chain has TRBV20-1 and TRBJ2-1; 7 nucleotides line up with TRBD2. This CDR3 has 13 residues. CDR1 is DFQATT, CDR2 SNEGSKA, per germline (reference sequence). Trimming took 6 bases from V and 6 from J; bases not matched to a gene: 8. The CDR3 DNA reads TGCAGTGCCGACGGGACTACTCTCAATGAGCAGTTCTTC. Its translation: CSADGTTLNEQFF.

The chain recombines TRBV7-9 with TRBJ2-5, with 11 bases aligning to TRBD1. V shed 0 bases, J shed 1 base, and the junction held 1 base outside the gene matches. This CDR3 spans 16 amino acids. In germline, CDR1 is SEHNR, CDR2 FQNEAQ (reference sequence). Written as DNA, the CDR3 is TGTGCCAGCAGCTTAGCCGGGACAGGGGGCCAAGAGACCCAGTACTTC. Translated, it gives CASSLAGTGGQETQYF.

J is TRBJ2-7 and V is TRBV28, with D possibly being TRBD2 (5 bases). V gave up 7 bases and J gave up 5 bases, with 9 bases separating them. Germline V gene lookup returns CDR1 MDHEN and CDR2 SYDVKM. The CDR3 is 11 residues long. The CDR3 is CASTRRHEQYF. In DNA, the CDR3 is TGTGCCAGCACGCGGAGGCACGAGCAGTACTTC.

The chain carries TRBV2 and TRBJ1-5; perhaps TRBD1 as D (6 bases). V was clipped by 3 bases and J by 5 bases, with 14 bases between them. The germline gives CDR1 SNHLY, CDR2 FYNNEI. The CDR3 length is 15 residues. The CDR3 region is CASSDTGRVDQPQHF. DNA of the CDR3: TGTGCCAGCAGTGACACAGGGAGGGTTGATCAGCCCCAGCATTTT.

J is TRBJ2-2 and V is TRBV9; the D gene is possibly TRBD2 (6 bases). Trimming pared 7 bases from V and 3 bases from J, leaving 10 bases between. This CDR3 region has 13 residues. CDR1 is SGDLS, CDR2 YYNGEE, per germline. The CDR3, as DNA: TGTGCCAGCCGCGGGGCCTACACCGGGGAGCTGTTTTTT. Translating it yields CASRGAYTGELFF.

The V and J genes are TRBV4-1 and TRBJ2-7; D unclear. The CDR3 covers 14 residues. The V end was cut by 0 bases, the J end by 3 bases, with 9 bases between. Looked up from germline, CDR1 is MGHRA and CDR2 is YSYEKL. The CDR3 coding sequence is TGCGCCAGCAGCCAAGATCTCTGGGTCTACGAGCAGTACTTC. Translation gives CASSQDLWVYEQYF.

This chain links TRBV6-2 or TRBV6-3 with TRBJ1-2, with 9 bases fitting TRBD1. V lost 5 bases, J lost 6 bases, and 4 bases stayed unmatched. The CDR3 contains 13 residues. CDR1 and CDR2 from the germline V gene are MNHEY and SVGEGT. The CDR3 DNA reads as TGTGCCAGCAGTCCACAGGGGGCTCATGGCTACACCTTC. Translating gives CASSPQGAHGYTF.

Details on this clonotype: At one of its ends the junction is not consistent with the germline gene, which may arise from a read error. This rearrangement joins TRBV20-1 to TRBJ2-1, with 9 bases matching TRBD2. The CDR3 covers 13 residues. Germline CDR1 is DFQATT and CDR2 is SNEGSKA (reference sequence). The CDR3: CKAIAGDYDEQFF. The CDR3 region has the DNA TGCAAGGCAATAGCGGGAGACTACGATGAGCAGTTCTTC.

The chain is built from TRBV20-1 and TRBJ2-1; D ambiguous. The germline V gene encodes CDR1 DFQATT and CDR2 SNEGSKA (reference sequence). The V end lost 7 bases, the J end lost 7 bases, and 8 bases lay between the germline ends. The CDR3 sequence is 10 residues long. CDR3 residues: CSVYSNEQFF. The CDR3 coding sequence is TGCAGTGTATACTCGAATGAGCAGTTCTTC.

This clonotype appeared a few times. This rearrangement joins TRBV28 to TRBJ2-7; perhaps TRBD2 as D (5 bases). The CDR3 extends over 16 amino acids. V dropped 6 bases and J dropped 0 bases, with 18 bases sitting between them. Germline V gene sequence: CDR1 MDHEN, CDR2 SYDVKM. The CDR3 region is CASSSARGTPSYEQYF. The CDR3 DNA is TGTGCCAGCAGCAGCGCCCGGGGTACTCCCTCCTACGAGCAGTACTTC.

The chain joins TRBV11-2 to TRBJ2-1; 9 bases line up with TRBD2. The CDR3 has 15 residues. With V trimmed by 2 bases and J by 6 bases, 5 bases remained unmatched. From germline, CDR1 is SGHAT and CDR2 FQNNGV. The CDR3, as DNA: TGTGCCAGCAGCTTATATAGCGGGAGTCTCAATGAGCAGTTCTTC. Translation: CASSLYSGSLNEQFF.

V gene TRBV7-9 combines with J gene TRBJ2-7, with D perhaps TRBD2 (7 bases). CDR3 length: 17 amino acids. The germline V and J ends were trimmed by 5 bases and 1 base, with 21 bases remaining between them. CDR1 is SEHNR, CDR2 FQNEAQ, per germline (reference sequence). CDR3: CASSPIGGVDKSYEQYF. Here the CDR3 DNA reads TGTGCCAGCAGCCCAATAGGGGGGGTGGACAAATCCTACGAGCAGTACTTC.

In this sample, this clonotype turned up a few times. This chain uses TRBV12-3 or TRBV12-4 with TRBJ1-1, with a tentative D call TRBD1 (5 bases). CDR3 length: 14 amino acids. V was clipped by 7 bases and J by 6 bases, with 18 bases between them. CDR3 sequence reads: CASNLVFGAPEAFF. The CDR3 nucleotides read TGTGCCAGCAATCTAGTCTTCGGGGCACCTGAAGCTTTCTTT.

The chain combines TRBV6-6 with TRBJ1-5; D call uncertain. Germline CDR1 MNHNY, CDR2 SVGAGI (reference sequence). The V and J ends lost 4 bases and 4 bases respectively, with 5 bases between them. The CDR3 spans 12 residues. CDR3 residues: CASSSFNQPQHF. The DNA of the CDR3 is TGTGCCAGCAGTTCTTTTAATCAGCCCCAGCATTTT.